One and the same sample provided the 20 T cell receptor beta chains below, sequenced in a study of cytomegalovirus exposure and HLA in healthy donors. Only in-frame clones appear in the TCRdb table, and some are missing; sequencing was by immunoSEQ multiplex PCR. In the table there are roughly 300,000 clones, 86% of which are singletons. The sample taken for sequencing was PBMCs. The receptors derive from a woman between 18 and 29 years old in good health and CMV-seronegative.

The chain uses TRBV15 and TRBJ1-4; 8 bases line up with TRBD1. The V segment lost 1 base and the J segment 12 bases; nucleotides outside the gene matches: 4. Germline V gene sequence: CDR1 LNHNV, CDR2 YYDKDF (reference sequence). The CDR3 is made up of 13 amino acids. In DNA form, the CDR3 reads TGTGCCACCAGCAGAGGTGACAGGGGAGAACTGTTTTTT. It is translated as CATSRGDRGELFF.

CDR3 in DNA: TGTGCCAGCAATTCGCGCGGGGGGGAAGCTTTCTTT. Translated: CASNSRGGEAFF. The chain is built from TRBV28 and TRBJ1-1; maybe TRBD1 (5 bases). The CDR3 contains 12 residues. From germline, CDR1 is MDHEN and CDR2 SYDVKM. Trimming took off 7 bases at V and 8 bases at J, with 14 bases between the two ends.

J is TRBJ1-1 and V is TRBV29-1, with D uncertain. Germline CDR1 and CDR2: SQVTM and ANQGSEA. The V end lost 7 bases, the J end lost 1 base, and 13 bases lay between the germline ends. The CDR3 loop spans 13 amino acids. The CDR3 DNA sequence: TGCAGCGCTTCTCATTCCGGGAACACTGAAGCTTTCTTT. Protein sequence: CSASHSGNTEAFF. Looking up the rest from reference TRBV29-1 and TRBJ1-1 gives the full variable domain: SAVISQKPSRDICQRGTSLTIQCQVDSQVTMMFWYRQQPGQSLTLIATANQGSEATYESGFVIDKFPISRPNLTFSTLTVSNMSPEDSSIYLCSASHSGNTEAFFGQGTRLTVV.

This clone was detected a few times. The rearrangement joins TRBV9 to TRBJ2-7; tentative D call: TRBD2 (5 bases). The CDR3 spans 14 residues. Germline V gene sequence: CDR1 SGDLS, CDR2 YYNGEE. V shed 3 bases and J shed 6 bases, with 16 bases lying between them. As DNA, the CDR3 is TGTGCCAGCAGCGCAGACACTAGTCTCTCCGAGCAGTACTTC. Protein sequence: CASSADTSLSEQYF. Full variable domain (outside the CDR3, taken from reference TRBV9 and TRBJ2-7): DSGVTQTPKHLITATGQRVTLRCSPRSGDLSVYWYQQSLDQGLQFLIQYYNGEERAKGNILERFSAQQFPDLHSELNLSSLELGDSALYFCASSADTSLSEQYFGPGTRLTVT.

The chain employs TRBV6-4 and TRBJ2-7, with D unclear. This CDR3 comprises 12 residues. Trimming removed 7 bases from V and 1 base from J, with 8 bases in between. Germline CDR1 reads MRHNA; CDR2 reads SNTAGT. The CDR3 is CASTSRSYEQYF. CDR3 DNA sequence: TGTGCCAGCACCTCGAGGTCCTACGAGCAGTACTTC.

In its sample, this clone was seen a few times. CDR3 sequence: CASTDPGGSYEQYF. DNA for the CDR3: TGTGCCAGCACCGACCCCGGGGGCTCCTACGAGCAGTACTTC. The chain links TRBV6-5 to TRBJ2-7; perhaps TRBD2 as D (6 bases). This CDR3 is built from 14 residues. V lost 7 bases and J 0 bases, leaving 13 bases between the germline ends. Germline V lookup: CDR1 MNHEY, CDR2 SVGAGI.

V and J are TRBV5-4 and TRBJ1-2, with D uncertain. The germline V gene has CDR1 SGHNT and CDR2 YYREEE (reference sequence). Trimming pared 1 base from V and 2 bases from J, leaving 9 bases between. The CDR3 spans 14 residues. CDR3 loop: CASSLYTENYGYTF. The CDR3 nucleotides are TGTGCCAGCAGCTTGTATACAGAAAACTATGGCTACACCTTC. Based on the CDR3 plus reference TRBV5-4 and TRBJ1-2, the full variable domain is ETGVTQSPTHLIKTRGQQVTLRCSSQSGHNTVSWYQQALGQGPQFIFQYYREEENGRGNFPPRFSGLQFPNYSSELNVNALELDDSALYLCASSLYTENYGYTFGSGTRLTVV.

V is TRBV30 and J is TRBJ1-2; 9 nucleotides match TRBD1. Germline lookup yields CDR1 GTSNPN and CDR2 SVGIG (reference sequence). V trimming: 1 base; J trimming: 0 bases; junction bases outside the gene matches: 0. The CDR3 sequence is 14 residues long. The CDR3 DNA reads TGTGCCTGGAGTGGACAGGGGGCTAACTATGGCTACACCTTC. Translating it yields CAWSGQGANYGYTF.

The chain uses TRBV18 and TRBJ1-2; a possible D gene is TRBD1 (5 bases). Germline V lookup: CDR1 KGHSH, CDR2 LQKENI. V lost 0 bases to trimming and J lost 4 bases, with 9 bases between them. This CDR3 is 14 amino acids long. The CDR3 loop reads CASSPPGQAYGYTF. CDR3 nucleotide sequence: TGTGCCAGCTCACCACCGGGGCAGGCCTATGGCTACACCTTC.

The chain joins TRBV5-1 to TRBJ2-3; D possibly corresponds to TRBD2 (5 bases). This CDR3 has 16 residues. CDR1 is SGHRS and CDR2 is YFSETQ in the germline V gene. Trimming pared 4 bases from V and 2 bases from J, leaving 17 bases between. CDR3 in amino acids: CASSPRIGSITDTQYF. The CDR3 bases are TGCGCCAGCAGCCCCCGTATAGGGAGTATCACAGATACGCAGTATTTT. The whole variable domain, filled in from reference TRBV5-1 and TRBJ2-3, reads KAGVTQTPRYLIKTRGQQVTLSCSPISGHRSVSWYQQTPGQGLQFLFEYFSETQRNKGNFPGRFSGRQFSNSRSEMNVSTLELGDSALYLCASSPRIGSITDTQYFGPGTRLTVL.

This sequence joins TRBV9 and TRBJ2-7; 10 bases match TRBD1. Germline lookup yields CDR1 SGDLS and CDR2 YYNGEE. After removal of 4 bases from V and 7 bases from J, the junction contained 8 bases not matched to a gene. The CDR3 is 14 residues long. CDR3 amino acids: CASSPETGGREQYF. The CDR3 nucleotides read TGTGCCAGCAGCCCAGAGACAGGGGGCAGGGAGCAGTACTTC.

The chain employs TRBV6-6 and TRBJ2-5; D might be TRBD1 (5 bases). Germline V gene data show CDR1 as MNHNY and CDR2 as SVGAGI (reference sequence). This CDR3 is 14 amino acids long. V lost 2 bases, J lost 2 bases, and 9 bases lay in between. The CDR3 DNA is TGTGCCAGCAGTTACAGGCAGGGACAAGAGACCCAGTACTTC. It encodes CASSYRQGQETQYF.

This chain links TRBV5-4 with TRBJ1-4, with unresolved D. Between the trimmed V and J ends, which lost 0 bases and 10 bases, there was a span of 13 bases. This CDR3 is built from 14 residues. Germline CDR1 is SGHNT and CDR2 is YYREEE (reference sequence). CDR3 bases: TGTGCCAGCAGCTTGGACGTCAATGTGGCAAAACTGTTTTTT. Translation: CASSLDVNVAKLFF.

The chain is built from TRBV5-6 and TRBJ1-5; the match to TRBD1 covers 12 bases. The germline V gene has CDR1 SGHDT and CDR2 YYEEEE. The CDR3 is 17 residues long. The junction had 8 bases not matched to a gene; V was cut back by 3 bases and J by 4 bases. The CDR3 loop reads CASSSSGQGALNQPQHF. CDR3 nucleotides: TGTGCCAGCAGCTCCTCGGGACAGGGGGCATTAAATCAGCCCCAGCATTTT.

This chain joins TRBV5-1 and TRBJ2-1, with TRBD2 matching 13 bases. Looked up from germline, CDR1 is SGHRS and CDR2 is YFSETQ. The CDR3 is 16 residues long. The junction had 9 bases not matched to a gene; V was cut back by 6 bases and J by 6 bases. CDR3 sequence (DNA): TGCGCCAGCACTCTACCCGGACTAGCGGGAGTCAATGAGCAGTTCTTC. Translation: CASTLPGLAGVNEQFF. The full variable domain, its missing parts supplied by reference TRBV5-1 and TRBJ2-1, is KAGVTQTPRYLIKTRGQQVTLSCSPISGHRSVSWYQQTPGQGLQFLFEYFSETQRNKGNFPGRFSGRQFSNSRSEMNVSTLELGDSALYLCASTLPGLAGVNEQFFGPGTRLTVL.

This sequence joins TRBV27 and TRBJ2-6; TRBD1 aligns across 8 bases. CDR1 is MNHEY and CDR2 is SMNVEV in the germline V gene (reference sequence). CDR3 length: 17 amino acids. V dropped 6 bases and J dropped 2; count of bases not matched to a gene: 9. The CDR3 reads CASRPGQGITGANVLTF. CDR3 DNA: TGTGCCAGCAGACCCGGACAGGGAATCACTGGGGCCAACGTCCTGACTTTC.

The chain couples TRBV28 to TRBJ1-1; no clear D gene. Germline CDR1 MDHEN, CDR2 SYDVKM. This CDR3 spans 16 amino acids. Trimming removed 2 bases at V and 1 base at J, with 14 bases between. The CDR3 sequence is CASSLRLGSENTEAFF. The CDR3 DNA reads TGTGCCAGCAGTTTAAGGCTAGGCAGCGAGAACACTGAAGCTTTCTTT.

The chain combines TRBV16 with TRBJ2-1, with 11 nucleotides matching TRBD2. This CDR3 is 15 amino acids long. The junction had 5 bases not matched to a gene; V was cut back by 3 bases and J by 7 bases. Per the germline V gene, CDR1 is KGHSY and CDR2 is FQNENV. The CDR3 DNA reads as TGTGCCAGCAGCCACCCTGGGACTAGCGGAAATGAGCAGTTCTTC. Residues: CASSHPGTSGNEQFF.

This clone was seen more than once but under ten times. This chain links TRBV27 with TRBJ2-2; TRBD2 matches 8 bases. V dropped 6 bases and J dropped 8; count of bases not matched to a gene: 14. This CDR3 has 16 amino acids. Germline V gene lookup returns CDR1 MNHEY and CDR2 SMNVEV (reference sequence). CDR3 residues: CASSPVSGSPRGELFF. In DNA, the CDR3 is TGTGCCAGCAGCCCTGTAAGCGGGAGTCCCCGAGGGGAGCTGTTTTTT.

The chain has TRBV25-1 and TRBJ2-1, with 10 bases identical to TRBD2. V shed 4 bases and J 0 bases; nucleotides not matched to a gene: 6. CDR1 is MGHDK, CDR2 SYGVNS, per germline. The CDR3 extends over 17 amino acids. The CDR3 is CASSVLAGGNSYNEQFF. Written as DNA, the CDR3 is TGTGCCAGCAGTGTATTAGCGGGAGGAAACTCCTACAATGAGCAGTTCTTC.